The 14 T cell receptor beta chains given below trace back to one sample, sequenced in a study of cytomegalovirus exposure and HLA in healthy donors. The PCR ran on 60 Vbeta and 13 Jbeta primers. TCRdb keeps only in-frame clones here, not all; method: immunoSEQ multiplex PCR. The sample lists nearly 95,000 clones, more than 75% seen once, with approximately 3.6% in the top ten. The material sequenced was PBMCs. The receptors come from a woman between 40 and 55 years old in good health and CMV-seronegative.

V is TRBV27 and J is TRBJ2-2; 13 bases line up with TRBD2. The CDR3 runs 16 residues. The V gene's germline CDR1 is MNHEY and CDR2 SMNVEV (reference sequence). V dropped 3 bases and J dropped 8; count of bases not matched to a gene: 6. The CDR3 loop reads CASSLELAGGLGELFF. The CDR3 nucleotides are TGTGCCAGCAGTTTGGAACTAGCGGGGGGGCTTGGGGAGCTGTTTTTT.

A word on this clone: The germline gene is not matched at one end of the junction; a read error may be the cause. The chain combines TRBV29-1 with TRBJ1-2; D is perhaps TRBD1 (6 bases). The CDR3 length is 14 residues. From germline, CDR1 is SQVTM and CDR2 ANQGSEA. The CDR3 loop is CSGFTGGSGYGYPF. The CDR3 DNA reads TGCAGCGGTTTCACGGGGGGCTCAGGGTATGGCTACCCCTTC.

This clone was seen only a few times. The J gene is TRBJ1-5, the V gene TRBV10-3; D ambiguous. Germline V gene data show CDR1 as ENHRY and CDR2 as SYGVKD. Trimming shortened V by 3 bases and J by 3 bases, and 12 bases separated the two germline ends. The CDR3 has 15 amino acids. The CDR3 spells CAISDGQSYNQPQHF. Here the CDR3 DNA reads TGTGCCATCAGTGATGGGCAGTCATACAATCAGCCCCAGCATTTT.

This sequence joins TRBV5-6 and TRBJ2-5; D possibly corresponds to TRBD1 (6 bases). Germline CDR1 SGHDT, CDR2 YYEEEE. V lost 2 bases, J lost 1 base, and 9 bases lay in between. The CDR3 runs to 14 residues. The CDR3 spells CASSFEDSQETQYF. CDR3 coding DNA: TGTGCCAGCAGCTTTGAGGACAGCCAAGAGACCCAGTACTTC. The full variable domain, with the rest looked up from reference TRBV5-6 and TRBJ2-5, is DAGVTQSPTHLIKTRGQQVTLRCSPKSGHDTVSWYQQALGQGPQFIFQYYEEEERQRGNFPDRFSGHQFPNYSSELNVNALLLGDSALYLCASSFEDSQETQYFGPGTRLLVL.

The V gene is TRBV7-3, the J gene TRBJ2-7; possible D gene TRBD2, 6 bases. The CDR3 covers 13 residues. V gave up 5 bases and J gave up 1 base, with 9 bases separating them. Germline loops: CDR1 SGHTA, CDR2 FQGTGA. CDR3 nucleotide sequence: TGTGCCAGCAGCCAGCGGGTGTCCTACGAGCAGTACTTC. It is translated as CASSQRVSYEQYF. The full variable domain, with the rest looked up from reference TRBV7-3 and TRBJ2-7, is GAGVSQTPSNKVTEKGKYVELRCDPISGHTALYWYRQSLGQGPEFLIYFQGTGAADDSGLPNDRFFAVRPEGSVSTLKIQRTERGDSAVYLCASSQRVSYEQYFGPGTRLTVT.

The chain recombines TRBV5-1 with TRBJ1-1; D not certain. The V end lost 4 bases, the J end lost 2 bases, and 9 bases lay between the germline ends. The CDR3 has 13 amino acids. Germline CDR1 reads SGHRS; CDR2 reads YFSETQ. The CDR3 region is CASSVGLNTEAFF. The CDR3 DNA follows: TGCGCCAGCAGCGTCGGTCTAAACACTGAAGCTTTCTTT.

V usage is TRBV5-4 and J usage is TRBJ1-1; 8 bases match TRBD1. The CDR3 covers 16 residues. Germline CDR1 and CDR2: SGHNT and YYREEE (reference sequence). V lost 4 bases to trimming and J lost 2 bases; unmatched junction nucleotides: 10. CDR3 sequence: CASSRPGTGENTEAFF. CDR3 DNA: TGTGCCAGCAGCCGGCCTGGGACAGGAGAAAACACTGAAGCTTTCTTT.

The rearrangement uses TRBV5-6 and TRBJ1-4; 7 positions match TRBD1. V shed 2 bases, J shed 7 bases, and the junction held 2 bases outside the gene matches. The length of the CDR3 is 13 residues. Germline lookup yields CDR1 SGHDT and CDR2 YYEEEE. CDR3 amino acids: CASSFGTVEKLFF. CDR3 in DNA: TGTGCCAGCAGCTTTGGGACAGTTGAAAAACTGTTTTTT.

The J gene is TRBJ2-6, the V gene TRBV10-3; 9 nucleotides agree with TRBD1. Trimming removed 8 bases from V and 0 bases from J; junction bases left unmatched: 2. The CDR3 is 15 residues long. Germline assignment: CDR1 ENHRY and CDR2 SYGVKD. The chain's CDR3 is CAIGTGSSGANVLTF. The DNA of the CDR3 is TGTGCCATCGGGACAGGGAGCTCTGGGGCCAACGTCCTGACTTTC.

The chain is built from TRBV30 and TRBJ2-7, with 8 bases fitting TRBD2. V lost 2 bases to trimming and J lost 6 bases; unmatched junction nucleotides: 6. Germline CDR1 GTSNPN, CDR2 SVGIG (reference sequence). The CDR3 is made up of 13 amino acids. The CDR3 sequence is CAWSTFAGGEQYF. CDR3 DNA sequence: TGTGCCTGGAGTACTTTTGCGGGAGGCGAGCAGTACTTC. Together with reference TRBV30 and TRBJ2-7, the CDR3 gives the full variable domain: SQTIHQWPATLVQPVGSPLSLECTVEGTSNPNLYWYRQAAGRGLQLLFYSVGIGQISSEVPQNLSASRPQDRQFILSSKKLLLSDSGFYLCAWSTFAGGEQYFGPGTRLTVT.

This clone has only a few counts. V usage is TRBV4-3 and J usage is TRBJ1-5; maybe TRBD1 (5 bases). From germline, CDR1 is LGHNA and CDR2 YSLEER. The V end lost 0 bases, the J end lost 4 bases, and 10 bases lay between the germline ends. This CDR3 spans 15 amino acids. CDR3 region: CASSQDPAGNQPQHF. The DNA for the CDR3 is TGCGCCAGCAGCCAAGATCCGGCAGGGAATCAGCCCCAGCATTTT.

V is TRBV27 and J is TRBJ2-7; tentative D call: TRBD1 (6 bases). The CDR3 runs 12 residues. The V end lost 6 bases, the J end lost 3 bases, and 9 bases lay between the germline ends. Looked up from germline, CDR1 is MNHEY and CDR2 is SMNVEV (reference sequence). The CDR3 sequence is CASSPQGYEQYF. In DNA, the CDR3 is TGTGCCAGCAGCCCACAGGGCTACGAGCAGTACTTC.

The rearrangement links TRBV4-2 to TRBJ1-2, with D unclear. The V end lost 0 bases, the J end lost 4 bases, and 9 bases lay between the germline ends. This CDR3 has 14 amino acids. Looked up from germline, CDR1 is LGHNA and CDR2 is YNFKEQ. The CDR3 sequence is CASSQEYGIYGYTF. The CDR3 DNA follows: TGTGCCAGCAGCCAAGAGTACGGGATCTATGGCTACACCTTC.

This CDR3 reads CASSLGTSGARASTDTQYF. The CDR3 nucleotides read TGTGCCAGCAGCTTAGGCACTAGCGGGGCTCGTGCTAGCACAGATACGCAGTATTTT. V and J are TRBV11-3 and TRBJ2-3, with TRBD2 matching over 10 bases. The CDR3 is 19 amino acids. Germline CDR1 and CDR2: SGHNT and YENEEA. V lost 1 base to trimming and J lost 0 bases; unmatched junction nucleotides: 10.